The rows below give T cell receptor beta chains drawn from one sample of a study of blood T cell repertoires in COVID-19. Sequenced by immunoSEQ multiplex PCR; TCRdb stores in-frame clones only, minus some. The sample records some 300,000 clones, approximately 86% being singletons. Sequencing was done on a sample of peripheral blood. These TCRs come from a woman in her 70s with COVID-19, enrolled during active disease. Each CDR3 is given with its conserved first and last residue.

J gene | V gene | CDR3 protein
TRBJ1-4 | TRBV25-1 | CASSDPTGSGEKLFF
TRBJ1-1 | TRBV9 | CASSVAGKTEAFF
TRBJ2-5 | TRBV7-2 | CASSLVHFERGEETQYF
TRBJ2-7 | TRBV12-5 | CASGLVVRGQGWYEQYF
TRBJ1-2 | TRBV5-1 | CASSGWQGEWYGYTF
TRBJ1-2 | TRBV5-1 | CASRAGGENYGYTF
TRBJ2-3 | TRBV18 | CASSPSGFTDTQYF
TRBJ1-4 | TRBV9 | CASRQQTNEKLFF
TRBJ1-1 | TRBV10-3 | CAISPGQIWTEAFF
TRBJ2-5 | TRBV7-2 | CASRRTSEGETQYF
TRBJ2-1 | TRBV5-1 | CASSPADPTGRREFF
TRBJ2-1 | TRBV10-2 | CASVGGLIEQFF
TRBJ1-1 | TRBV7-2 | CASRQGGGTEAFF
TRBJ1-2 | TRBV19 | CASNIPGTADYGYTF
TRBJ1-5 | TRBV18 | CASSPGDREIQPQHF
TRBJ1-6 | TRBV30 | CAWGFEQGQSPLHF
TRBJ1-1 | TRBV13 | CASSLGLGGVNTEAFF
TRBJ1-4 | TRBV28 | CASTVDRPNEKLFF
TRBJ1-2 | TRBV19 | CASSFGLRGYTF
TRBJ1-1 | TRBV24-1 | CATSDSTGLHTEAFF
TRBJ1-3 | TRBV10-3 | CAISFTGDSGNTIYF
TRBJ1-4 | TRBV25-1 | CASSAREEGPNEKLFF
TRBJ2-7 | TRBV6-5 | CASSYSSRPGDEQYF
TRBJ1-5 | TRBV7-2 | CASSPEGGTSQPQHF
TRBJ2-5 | TRBV3-1/TRBV3-2 | CASSQIRETQYF
TRBJ2-7 | TRBV18 | CASSRIGDSYEQYF
TRBJ2-3 | TRBV6-4 | CASSEQRGGDTQYF
TRBJ2-7 | TRBV7-2 | CASSLASGGAYEQYF
TRBJ1-5 | TRBV28 | CASSLHRTRQPQHF
TRBJ2-7 | TRBV2 | CASYGQNYEQYF
TRBJ2-3 | TRBV6-6 | CASRRTGGDTQYF
TRBJ1-4 | TRBV9 | CASSVLGGDGEKLFF
TRBJ2-1 | TRBV18 | CASSPGGGPYNEQFF
TRBJ2-2 | TRBV24-1 | CATSDPGTGDTGELFF
TRBJ1-1 | TRBV5-1 | CASSSGQAMNTEAFF
TRBJ1-1 | TRBV5-1 | CASRVERGTTEAFF
TRBJ2-1 | TRBV13 | CASSTDPRGYYNEQFF
TRBJ2-7 | TRBV11-2 | CASSQLPGLAPGEQYF
TRBJ1-1 | TRBV19 | CASSTGGWNTEAFF
TRBJ1-6 | TRBV7-2 | CASSPTGVLNSPLHF
TRBJ1-2 | TRBV12-3/TRBV12-4 | CASSLVRGYGYTF
TRBJ2-1 | TRBV7-9 | CASSSVTRNNEQFF
TRBJ1-2 | TRBV6-5 | CASRGQVYGYTF
TRBJ2-7 | TRBV9 | CASSPRDTPYEQYF
TRBJ2-7 | TRBV21-1 | CASSKEEGMEYEQYF
TRBJ1-1 | TRBV7-9 | CASSLDRRETEAFF
TRBJ2-5 | TRBV6-5 | CASSYSLAGDETQYF
TRBJ2-7 | TRBV7-9 | CASSPLGVTSGAYSYEQYF
TRBJ1-1 | TRBV3-1/TRBV3-2 | CASSHAVGLNTEAFF
TRBJ2-1 | TRBV7-8 | CASSLRLAGGLTYNEQFF
TRBJ2-5 | TRBV12-5 | CASGPPGQGGETQYF
TRBJ2-1 | TRBV6-4 | CASRTSGSSYNEQFF
TRBJ1-5 | TRBV19 | CASTPSAGHNQPQHF
TRBJ2-1 | TRBV30 | CAWSVGGSYNEQFF
TRBJ2-1 | TRBV5-1 | CASSLIPGGNNEQFF
TRBJ1-2 | TRBV19 | CASSSQRGGGGGYTF
TRBJ1-4 | TRBV28 | CASSFRDTATLNEKLFF
TRBJ2-1 | TRBV9 | CASQLGKRGRAISSYNEQFF